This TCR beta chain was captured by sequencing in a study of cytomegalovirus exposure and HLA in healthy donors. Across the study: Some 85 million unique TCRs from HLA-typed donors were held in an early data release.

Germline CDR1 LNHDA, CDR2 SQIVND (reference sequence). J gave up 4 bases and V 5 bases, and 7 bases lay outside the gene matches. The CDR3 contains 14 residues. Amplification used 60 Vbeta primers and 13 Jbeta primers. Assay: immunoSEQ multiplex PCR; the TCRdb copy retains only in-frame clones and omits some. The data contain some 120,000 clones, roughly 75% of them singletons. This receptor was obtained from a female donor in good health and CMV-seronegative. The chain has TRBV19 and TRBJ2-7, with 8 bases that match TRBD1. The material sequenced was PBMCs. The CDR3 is CASSVGTGLYEQYF. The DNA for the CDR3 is TGTGCCAGTAGTGTCGGGACAGGTCTATACGAGCAGTACTTC.